These 16 T cell receptor beta chains were all obtained from the same sample, sequenced in a study of Tregs in tolerant kidney transplant recipients. Assay used: immunoSEQ multiplex PCR; TCRdb lists only in-frame clones, some missing. In the table there are 95,000 to 120,000 clones, nearly 90% of which are singletons. The source was CD4+ T cells from blood, collected before the transplant. The receptors were gathered from a human donor who received a combined kidney and bone marrow transplant.

The chain recombines TRBV5-6 with TRBJ2-5; TRBD1 aligns across 9 bases. The CDR3 extends over 16 amino acids. J lost 5 bases, V lost 1 base, and 9 bases had no gene match. Per the germline V gene, CDR1 is SGHDT and CDR2 is YYEEEE. CDR3 residues: CASSLTPGQGFETQYF. In DNA, the CDR3 is TGTGCCAGCAGCTTGACTCCGGGACAGGGTTTTGAGACCCAGTACTTC. Filled out from reference TRBV5-6 and TRBJ2-5, the complete variable domain reads DAGVTQSPTHLIKTRGQQVTLRCSPKSGHDTVSWYQQALGQGPQFIFQYYEEEERQRGNFPDRFSGHQFPNYSSELNVNALLLGDSALYLCASSLTPGQGFETQYFGPGTRLLVL.

The chain recombines TRBV27 with TRBJ2-3, with D possibly TRBD2 on 6 matching bases. Germline CDR1 is MNHEY and CDR2 is SMNVEV (reference sequence). The V end lost 7 bases, the J end lost 1 base, and 12 bases lay between the germline ends. The CDR3 is 14 amino acids. This CDR3 reads CASKPGTGTDTQYF. CDR3 sequence (DNA): TGTGCCAGCAAACCCGGGACTGGCACAGATACGCAGTATTTT.

This chain connects TRBV9 to TRBJ1-5; a possible D gene is TRBD1 (5 bases). Germline CDR1 and CDR2: SGDLS and YYNGEE. Trimming removed 0 bases from V and 6 bases from J, with 13 bases in between. This CDR3 spans 15 amino acids. CDR3 nucleotide sequence: TGTGCCAGCAGCGTAGGTTTCGGGGGTAGTCAGCCCCAGCATTTT. This codes for CASSVGFGGSQPQHF.

CDR3 in DNA: TGTGCCAGCTCACCACAACAGGGGGCGAACACTGAAGCTTTCTTT. It encodes CASSPQQGANTEAFF. The genes are TRBV18 and TRBJ1-1; 9 nucleotides agree with TRBD1. The CDR3 extends over 15 amino acids. Per germline, CDR1 KGHSH and CDR2 LQKENI. With 1 base clipped from V and 1 base from J, the junction kept 1 base outside the gene matches.

The genes are TRBV6-5 and TRBJ1-1, with a tentative D call TRBD1 (5 bases). This CDR3 spans 13 amino acids. The V gene lost 6 bases and the J gene lost 9 bases, with 17 bases spanning the gap. Germline loops: CDR1 MNHEY, CDR2 SVGAGI. The CDR3 sequence: CASRITGLGQAFF. CDR3 bases: TGTGCCAGCAGGATAACAGGATTGGGGCAAGCTTTCTTT.

This sequence joins TRBV5-1 and TRBJ2-4; 12 nucleotides align to TRBD1. V dropped 3 bases and J dropped 3; count of bases not matched to a gene: 10. The germline CDR1 and CDR2 sequences are SGHRS and YFSETQ. This CDR3 contains 18 residues. In DNA form, the CDR3 reads TGCGCCAGCAGCTCGGGACAGGGGGCGCATTGGGTCAAAAACATTCAGTACTTC. Its translation is CASSSGQGAHWVKNIQYF.

V is TRBV21-1 and J is TRBJ1-5. TRBV21-1 is given as a pseudogene. This CDR3 region has 14 residues. CDR3: CASSPCGGNQPQHF. CDR3 nucleotides: TGTGCCAGCAGCCCCTGCGGGGGCAATCAGCCCCAGCATTTT.

The chain carries TRBV5-1 and TRBJ2-3; 14 nucleotides match TRBD2. Germline assignment: CDR1 SGHRS and CDR2 YFSETQ. The CDR3 runs to 16 residues. Losses at the gene ends were 4 bases for V and 10 bases for J; bases not matched to a gene: 11. DNA for the CDR3: TGCGCCAGCAGCATAAACCAGAGACTAGCGGGGGGGGCGCAGTATTTT. It specifies CASSINQRLAGGAQYF.

CDR3 residues: CASSQTGGAYEQYF. The CDR3 region has the DNA TGTGCCAGCAGCCAGACCGGGGGGGCCTACGAGCAGTACTTC. The chain combines TRBV4-2 with TRBJ2-7; 8 bases map to TRBD2. Germline-derived CDR1 and CDR2 are LGHNA and YNFKEQ. CDR3 length: 14 residues. V lost 3 bases and J lost 2; bases outside the gene matches: 3.

The rearrangement links TRBV7-2 to TRBJ2-5; possible D gene TRBD1, 6 bases. With the DNA end fitting TRBJ2-7 better, the J assignment may be wrong. The germline V gene has CDR1 SGHTA and CDR2 FQGNSA. The CDR3 consists of 17 residues. CDR3 nucleotides: TGTGCCAGCAGCTTAATAATCATGTCAGGGGACACCTACGAGCAGTACTTC. This encodes CASSLIIMSGDTYEQYF.

The V and J genes are TRBV5-4 and TRBJ1-1; no firm D call. The germline V gene encodes CDR1 SGHNT and CDR2 YYREEE (reference sequence). Trimming removed 1 base at V and 1 base at J, with 8 bases between. The CDR3 runs 14 residues. CDR3 residues: CASSLYMRNTEAFF. The DNA of the CDR3 is TGTGCCAGCAGCTTGTATATGCGGAACACTGAAGCTTTCTTT.

In nucleotides, the CDR3 is TGCGCCAGCAGTCTACCCCAGACAGGGGGCGGAAACACCATATATTTT. As protein: CASSLPQTGGGNTIYF. The V and J genes are TRBV5-1 and TRBJ1-3; the match to TRBD1 covers 10 bases. The CDR3 has 16 amino acids. Germline loops: CDR1 SGHRS, CDR2 YFSETQ. Germline trimming cut 5 bases from V and 4 bases from J; bases unmatched to any gene: 9.

The V call is TRBV4-1, the J call TRBJ2-7; TRBD1 matches 8 bases. This CDR3 is built from 16 residues. The trim removed 1 base at V and 1 base at J, leaving 6 bases unmatched. Germline values: CDR1 MGHRA, CDR2 YSYEKL. CDR3 protein: CASSQVGTGTSYEQYF. Here the CDR3 DNA reads TGCGCCAGCAGCCAAGTTGGGACAGGCACATCCTACGAGCAGTACTTC.

The chain joins TRBV19 to TRBJ1-1; 8 bases fit TRBD1. The V gene's germline CDR1 is LNHDA and CDR2 SQIVND (reference sequence). Trimming removed 3 bases from V and 7 bases from J; junction bases left unmatched: 10. The CDR3 is 15 amino acids. Here the CDR3 reads CASSILAGGGGEAFF. The CDR3 nucleotides read TGTGCCAGTAGTATTTTGGCAGGGGGCGGGGGTGAAGCTTTCTTT.

The V call is TRBV11-2, the J call TRBJ1-3, with 7 nucleotides matching TRBD1. Trimming at V came to 2 bases and at J to 4 bases, leaving 2 bases not matched to a gene. The CDR3 is 14 residues long. Germline V gene lookup returns CDR1 SGHAT and CDR2 FQNNGV. CDR3 DNA: TGTGCCAGCAGCTTATTAGGGGGCGGAAACACCATATATTTT. Residues: CASSLLGGGNTIYF.

The rearrangement links TRBV5-8 to TRBJ2-3; D perhaps matches TRBD2 (5 bases). The CDR3 is made up of 16 amino acids. Looked up from germline, CDR1 is SGHTS and CDR2 is YDEGEE. V was clipped by 4 bases and J by 2 bases, with 17 bases between them. CDR3 nucleotide sequence: TGTGCCAGCAGCCCCGACGGGAAAGGACCCACAGATACGCAGTATTTT. Encoded protein: CASSPDGKGPTDTQYF.